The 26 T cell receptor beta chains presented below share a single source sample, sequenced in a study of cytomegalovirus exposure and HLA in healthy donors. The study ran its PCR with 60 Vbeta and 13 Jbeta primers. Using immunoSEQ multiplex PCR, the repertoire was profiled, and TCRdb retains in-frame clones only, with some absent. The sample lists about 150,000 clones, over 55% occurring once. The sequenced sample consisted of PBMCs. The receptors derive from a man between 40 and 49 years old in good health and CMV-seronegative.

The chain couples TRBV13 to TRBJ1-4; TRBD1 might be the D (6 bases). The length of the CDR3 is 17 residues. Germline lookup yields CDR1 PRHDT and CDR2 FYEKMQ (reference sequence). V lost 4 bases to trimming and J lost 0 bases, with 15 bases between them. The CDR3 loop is CASSSRQVPATNEKLFF. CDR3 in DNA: TGTGCCAGCAGCTCCAGACAGGTACCTGCAACTAATGAAAAACTGTTTTTT. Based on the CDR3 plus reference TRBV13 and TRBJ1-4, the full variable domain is AAGVIQSPRHLIKEKRETATLKCYPIPRHDTVYWYQQGPGQDPQFLISFYEKMQSDKGSIPDRFSAQQFSDYHSELNMSSLELGDSALYFCASSSRQVPATNEKLFFGSGTQLSVL.

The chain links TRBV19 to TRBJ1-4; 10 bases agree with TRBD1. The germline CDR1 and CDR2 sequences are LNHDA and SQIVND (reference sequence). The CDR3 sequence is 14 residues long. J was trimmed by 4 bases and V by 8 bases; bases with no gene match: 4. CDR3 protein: CASGRTGGNEKLFF. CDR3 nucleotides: TGTGCCAGTGGGAGGACAGGGGGTAATGAAAAACTGTTTTTT.

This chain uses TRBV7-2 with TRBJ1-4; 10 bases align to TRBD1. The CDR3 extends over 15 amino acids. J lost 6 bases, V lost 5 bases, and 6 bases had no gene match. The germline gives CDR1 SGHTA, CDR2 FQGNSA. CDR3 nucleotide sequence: TGTGCCAGCAGCCCCGACAGGGGGCTGGATGAAAAACTGTTTTTT. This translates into CASSPDRGLDEKLFF.

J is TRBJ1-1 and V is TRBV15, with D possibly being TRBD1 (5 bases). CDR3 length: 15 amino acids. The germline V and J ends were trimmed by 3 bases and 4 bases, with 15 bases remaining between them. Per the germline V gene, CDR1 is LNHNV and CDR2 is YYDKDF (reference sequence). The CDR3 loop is CATSRGGARSTEAFF. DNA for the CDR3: TGTGCCACCAGCAGGGGAGGGGCACGGAGCACTGAAGCTTTCTTT.

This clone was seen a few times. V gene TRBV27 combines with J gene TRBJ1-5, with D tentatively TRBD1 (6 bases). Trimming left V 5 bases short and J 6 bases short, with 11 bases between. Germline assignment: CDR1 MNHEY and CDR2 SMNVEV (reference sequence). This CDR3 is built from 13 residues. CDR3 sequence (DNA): TGTGCCAGCAGTGAAGGACAGACTCAGCCCCAGCATTTT. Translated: CASSEGQTQPQHF.

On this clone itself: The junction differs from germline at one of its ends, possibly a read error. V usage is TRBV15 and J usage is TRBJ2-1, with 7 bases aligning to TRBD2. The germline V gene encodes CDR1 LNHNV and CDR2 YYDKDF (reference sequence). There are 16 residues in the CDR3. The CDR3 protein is CATSRDRGGSHNEQFF. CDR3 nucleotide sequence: TGTGCCACCAGCCGAGATCGAGGCGGGAGCCATAATGAGCAGTTCTTC.

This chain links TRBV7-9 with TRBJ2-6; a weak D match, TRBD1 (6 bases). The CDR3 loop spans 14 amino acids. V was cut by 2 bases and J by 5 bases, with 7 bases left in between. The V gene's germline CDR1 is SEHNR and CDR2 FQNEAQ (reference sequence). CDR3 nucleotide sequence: TGTGCCAGCAGCTTACAGGGGAGGGCCAACGTCCTGACTTTC. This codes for CASSLQGRANVLTF.

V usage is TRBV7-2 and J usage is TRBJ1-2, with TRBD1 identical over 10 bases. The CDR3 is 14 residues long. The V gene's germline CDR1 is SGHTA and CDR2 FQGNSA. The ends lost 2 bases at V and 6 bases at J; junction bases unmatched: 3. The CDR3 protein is CASSLRTGGNGYTF. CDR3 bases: TGTGCCAGCAGCTTAAGGACAGGGGGTAATGGCTACACCTTC.

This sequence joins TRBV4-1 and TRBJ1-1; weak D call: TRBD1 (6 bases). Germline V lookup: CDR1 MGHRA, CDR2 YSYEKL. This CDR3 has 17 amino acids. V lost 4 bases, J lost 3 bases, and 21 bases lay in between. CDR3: CASSPFSSRGTDTEAFF. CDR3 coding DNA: TGCGCCAGCAGCCCCTTCTCATCCAGGGGCACGGACACTGAAGCTTTCTTT.

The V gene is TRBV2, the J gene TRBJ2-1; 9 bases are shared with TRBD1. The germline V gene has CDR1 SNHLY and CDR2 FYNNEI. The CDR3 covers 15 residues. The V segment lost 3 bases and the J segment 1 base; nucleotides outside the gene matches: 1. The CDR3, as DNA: TGTGCCAGCAGTGAGACAGGGGGATCCTACAATGAGCAGTTCTTC. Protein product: CASSETGGSYNEQFF.

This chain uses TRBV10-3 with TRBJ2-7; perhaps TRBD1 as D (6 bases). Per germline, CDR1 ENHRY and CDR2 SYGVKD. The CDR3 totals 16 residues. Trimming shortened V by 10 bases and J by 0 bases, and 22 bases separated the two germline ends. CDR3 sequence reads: CATASPTGEGSYEQYF. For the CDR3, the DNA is TGTGCCACCGCTAGCCCGACAGGCGAGGGCTCCTACGAGCAGTACTTC.

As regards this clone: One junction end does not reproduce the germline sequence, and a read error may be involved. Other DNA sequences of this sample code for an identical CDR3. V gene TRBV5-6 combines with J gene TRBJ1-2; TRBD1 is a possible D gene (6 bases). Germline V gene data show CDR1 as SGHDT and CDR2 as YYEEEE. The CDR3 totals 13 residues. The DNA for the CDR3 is TGCGCCAGCAGCTCTGGGGGCAACTATGGCTACACCTTC. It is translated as CASSSGGNYGYTF.

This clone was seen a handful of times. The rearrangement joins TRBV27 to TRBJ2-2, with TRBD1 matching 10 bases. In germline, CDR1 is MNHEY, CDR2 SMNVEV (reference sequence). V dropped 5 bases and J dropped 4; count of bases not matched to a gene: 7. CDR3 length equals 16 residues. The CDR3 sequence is CASSRYRTGGTGELFF. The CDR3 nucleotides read TGTGCCAGCAGTCGCTATCGGACAGGGGGCACCGGGGAGCTGTTTTTT.

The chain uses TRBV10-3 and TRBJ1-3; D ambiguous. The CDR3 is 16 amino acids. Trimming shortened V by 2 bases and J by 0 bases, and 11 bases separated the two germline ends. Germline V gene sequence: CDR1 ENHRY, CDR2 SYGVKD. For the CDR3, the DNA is TGTGCCATCAGTGAGGCGAGGGCCTCCTCTGGAAACACCATATATTTT. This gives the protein CAISEARASSGNTIYF.

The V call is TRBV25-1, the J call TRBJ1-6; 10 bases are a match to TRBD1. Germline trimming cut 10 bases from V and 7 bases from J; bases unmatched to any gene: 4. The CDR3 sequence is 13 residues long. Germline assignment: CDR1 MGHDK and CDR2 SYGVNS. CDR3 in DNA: TGTGCCACCTCGGGACAGGGGAATTCACCCCTCCACTTT. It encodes CATSGQGNSPLHF.

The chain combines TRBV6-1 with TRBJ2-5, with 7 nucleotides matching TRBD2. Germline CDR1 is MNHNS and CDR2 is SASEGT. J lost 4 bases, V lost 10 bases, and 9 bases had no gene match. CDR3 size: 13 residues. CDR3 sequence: CATMGREGETQYF. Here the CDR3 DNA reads TGTGCCACCATGGGAAGGGAGGGAGAGACCCAGTACTTC.

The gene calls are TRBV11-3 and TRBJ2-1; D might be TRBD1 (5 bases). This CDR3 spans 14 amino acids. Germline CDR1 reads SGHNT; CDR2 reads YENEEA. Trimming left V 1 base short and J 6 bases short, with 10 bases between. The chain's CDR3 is CASSLARQSNEQFF. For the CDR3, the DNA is TGTGCCAGCAGCTTAGCACGACAGAGCAATGAGCAGTTCTTC.

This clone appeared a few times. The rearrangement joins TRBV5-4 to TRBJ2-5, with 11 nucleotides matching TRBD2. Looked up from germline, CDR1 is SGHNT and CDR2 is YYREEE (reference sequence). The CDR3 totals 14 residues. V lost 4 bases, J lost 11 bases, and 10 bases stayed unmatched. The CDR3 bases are TGTGCCAGCAGCCCGGGACTAGCGGTACGGGAGCAGTACTTC. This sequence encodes CASSPGLAVREQYF.

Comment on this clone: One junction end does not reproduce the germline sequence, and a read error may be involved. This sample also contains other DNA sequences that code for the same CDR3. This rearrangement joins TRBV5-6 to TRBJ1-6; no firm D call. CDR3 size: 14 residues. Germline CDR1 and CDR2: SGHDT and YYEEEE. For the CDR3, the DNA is TGCGCCAGCAGCTCACAGCCCTATAATTCACCCCTCCACTTT. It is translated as CASSSQPYNSPLHF. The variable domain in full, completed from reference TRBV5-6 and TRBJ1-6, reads DAGVTQSPTHLIKTRGQQVTLRCSPKSGHDTVSWYQQALGQGPQFIFQYYEEEERQRGNFPDRFSGHQFPNYSSELNVNALLLGDSALYLCASSSQPYNSPLHFGNGTRLTVT.

The CDR3 DNA reads as TGCGCCAGCAGCTTTCCTGGCGGGAGCGAGCATGAGCAGTTCTTC. Translating it yields CASSFPGGSEHEQFF. The chain uses TRBV5-1 and TRBJ2-1; 7 bases are a match to TRBD2. Looked up from germline, CDR1 is SGHRS and CDR2 is YFSETQ. The CDR3 contains 15 residues. V was clipped by 2 bases and J by 8 bases; unmatched bases: 10. Supplemented by reference TRBV5-1 and TRBJ2-1, the full variable domain reads KAGVTQTPRYLIKTRGQQVTLSCSPISGHRSVSWYQQTPGQGLQFLFEYFSETQRNKGNFPGRFSGRQFSNSRSEMNVSTLELGDSALYLCASSFPGGSEHEQFFGPGTRLTVL.

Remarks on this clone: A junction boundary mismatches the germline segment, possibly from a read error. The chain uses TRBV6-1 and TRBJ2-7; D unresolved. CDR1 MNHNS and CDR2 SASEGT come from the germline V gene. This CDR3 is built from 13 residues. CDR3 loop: CASREGPRYEQYF. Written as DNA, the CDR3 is TGTGCCAGCAGGGAAGGGCCCCGCTACGAGCAGTACTTC.

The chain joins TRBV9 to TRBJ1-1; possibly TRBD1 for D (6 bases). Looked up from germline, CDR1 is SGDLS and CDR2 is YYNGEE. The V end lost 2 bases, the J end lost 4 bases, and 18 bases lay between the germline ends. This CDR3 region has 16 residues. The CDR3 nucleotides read TGTGCCAGCAGCGTGGACCCGGCAGGGGAAAGCACTGAAGCTTTCTTT. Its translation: CASSVDPAGESTEAFF.

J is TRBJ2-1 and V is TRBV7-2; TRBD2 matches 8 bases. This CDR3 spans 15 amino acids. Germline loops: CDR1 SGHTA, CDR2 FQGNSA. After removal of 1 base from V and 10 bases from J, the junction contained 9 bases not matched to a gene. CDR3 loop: CASSLDPGGLIEQFF. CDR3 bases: TGTGCCAGCAGCTTAGATCCGGGAGGGTTAATCGAGCAGTTCTTC.

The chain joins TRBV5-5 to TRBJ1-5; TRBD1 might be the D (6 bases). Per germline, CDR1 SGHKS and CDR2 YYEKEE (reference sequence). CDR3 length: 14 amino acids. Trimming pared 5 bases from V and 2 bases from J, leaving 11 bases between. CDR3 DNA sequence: TGTGCCAGCAGTGGCAGGGGTGGCAATCAGCCCCAGCATTTT. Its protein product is CASSGRGGNQPQHF. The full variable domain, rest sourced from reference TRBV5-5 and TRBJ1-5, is DAGVTQSPTHLIKTRGQQVTLRCSPISGHKSVSWYQQVLGQGPQFIFQYYEKEERGRGNFPDRFSARQFPNYSSELNVNALLLGDSALYLCASSGRGGNQPQHFGDGTRLSIL.

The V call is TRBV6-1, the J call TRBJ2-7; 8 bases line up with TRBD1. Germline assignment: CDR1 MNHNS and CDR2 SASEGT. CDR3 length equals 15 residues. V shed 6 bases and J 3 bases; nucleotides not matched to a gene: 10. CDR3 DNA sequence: TGTGCCAGCAGAGCGGACAGGGAGGAGGACTACGAGCAGTACTTC. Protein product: CASRADREEDYEQYF.

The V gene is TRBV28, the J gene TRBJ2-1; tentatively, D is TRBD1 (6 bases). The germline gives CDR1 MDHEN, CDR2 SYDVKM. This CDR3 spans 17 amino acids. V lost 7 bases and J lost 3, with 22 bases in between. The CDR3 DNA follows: TGTGCCAGCAATGAAGTACAGGGACCCTACTACTACAATGAGCAGTTCTTC. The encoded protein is CASNEVQGPYYYNEQFF. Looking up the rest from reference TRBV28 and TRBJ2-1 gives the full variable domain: DVKVTQSSRYLVKRTGEKVFLECVQDMDHENMFWYRQDPGLGLRLIYFSYDVKMKEKGDIPEGYSVSREKKERFSLILESASTNQTSMYLCASNEVQGPYYYNEQFFGPGTRLTVL.